Each of the 8 T cell receptor beta chains below was sequenced from the same sample in a study of T cell responses to AZD1222 COVID-19 vaccine. The method was immunoSEQ multiplex PCR; TCRdb's version includes in-frame clones alone and lacks a portion of them. Of roughly 100,000 clones in the sample, 91% were seen once. The specimen comprised peripheral blood, sampled on day 0 of AZD1222 vaccination. All receptors come from an adult in good health.

This rearrangement joins TRBV11-2 to TRBJ2-3; D unclear. Germline loops: CDR1 SGHAT, CDR2 FQNNGV. The CDR3 is made up of 17 amino acids. Trimming shortened V by 4 bases and J by 0 bases, and 17 bases separated the two germline ends. Written as DNA, the CDR3 is TGTGCCAGCAGCTCCCCTTGGGCGGCGGCAAGCACAGATACGCAGTATTTT. It specifies CASSSPWAAASTDTQYF.

The chain combines TRBV19 with TRBJ2-2; 8 bases map to TRBD2. Trimming cost V 5 bases and J 0 bases; bases outside gene matches: 5. The CDR3 is made up of 16 amino acids. In germline, CDR1 is LNHDA, CDR2 SQIVND (reference sequence). CDR3 region: CASSVIAGPNTGELFF. CDR3 coding DNA: TGTGCCAGTAGTGTGATAGCGGGACCGAACACCGGGGAGCTGTTTTTT.

The chain has TRBV10-3 and TRBJ1-1, with TRBD1 as a possible D gene (5 bases). The V end lost 5 bases, the J end lost 3 bases, and 13 bases lay between the germline ends. The CDR3 spans 14 residues. Germline V gives CDR1 ENHRY, CDR2 SYGVKD. The CDR3 DNA reads TGTGCCATCAGTCCTCAGGGTAGGGACACTGAAGCTTTCTTT. Translated, it gives CAISPQGRDTEAFF.

The chain is built from TRBV18 and TRBJ2-7; D uncertain. V was clipped by 5 bases and J by 3 bases, with 5 bases between them. CDR1 and CDR2 (germline): KGHSH, LQKENI. The CDR3 spans 11 residues. The CDR3 here is CASSRDYEQYF. As DNA, the CDR3 is TGTGCCAGCTCAAGAGACTACGAGCAGTACTTC.

The chain is built from TRBV6-5 and TRBJ1-4, with no clear D. Germline loops: CDR1 MNHEY, CDR2 SVGAGI. CDR3 length: 14 residues. Trimming pared 6 bases from V and 0 bases from J, leaving 8 bases between. The CDR3 here is CASSLGATNEKLFF. For the CDR3, the DNA is TGTGCCAGCAGCCTGGGTGCAACTAATGAAAAACTGTTTTTT.

The chain employs TRBV5-1 and TRBJ2-1; 7 nucleotides agree with TRBD1. In germline, CDR1 is SGHRS, CDR2 YFSETQ. The CDR3 runs 16 residues. V was clipped by 0 bases and J by 2 bases; unmatched bases: 5. The CDR3 DNA sequence: TGCGCCAGCAGCTTGGGAGGGGGCTGGGCCTACAATGAGCAGTTCTTC. This codes for CASSLGGGWAYNEQFF.

The rearrangement links TRBV5-1 to TRBJ2-7; D possibly corresponds to TRBD1 (5 bases). Germline assignment: CDR1 SGHRS and CDR2 YFSETQ. CDR3 length: 17 residues. Trimming removed 2 bases at V and 0 bases at J, with 18 bases between. The CDR3 region has the DNA TGCGCCAGCAGCTTCCTGACTGGCGACAGCAACTCCTACGAGCAGTACTTC. Translating gives CASSFLTGDSNSYEQYF. Full variable domain (missing parts from reference TRBV5-1 and TRBJ2-7): KAGVTQTPRYLIKTRGQQVTLSCSPISGHRSVSWYQQTPGQGLQFLFEYFSETQRNKGNFPGRFSGRQFSNSRSEMNVSTLELGDSALYLCASSFLTGDSNSYEQYFGPGTRLTVT.

The V call is TRBV6-2 or TRBV6-3, the J call TRBJ1-1; D is unresolved. This CDR3 spans 15 amino acids. V gave up 6 bases and J gave up 3 bases, with 17 bases separating them. The germline V gene encodes CDR1 MNHEY and CDR2 SVGEGT. In nucleotides, the CDR3 is TGTGCCAGCAGCCCCTACAAGGCGCTGGACACTGAAGCTTTCTTT. It is translated as CASSPYKALDTEAFF.